This T cell receptor (beta chain) was captured by sequencing in a study of T cell repertoires in aging, cancer and after chemotherapy. In germline, CDR1 is DFQATT, CDR2 SNEGSKA (reference sequence). CDR3 size: 14 residues. V lost 0 bases and J lost 16; bases outside the gene matches: 13. A mixed TRB-A/B primer pool amplified rearranged TRB by multiplex touch-down PCR. TCRdb reprocessed the multiplex PCR reads via MiXCR and lists one record per CDR3 protein. The sample contains about 3,000 distinct CDR3 sequences, 30% of which appear only once. A few counts support this clonotype. What it recognizes is unknown. Amplification of TCR beta used genomic DNA extracted from peripheral blood. Regarding the study as a whole: Rebound thymic output was suggested by rising median generation probability during chemotherapy in each cancer cohort. In healthy donors, age-related TCR diversity loss mainly reflected lost richness.

The chain has TRBV20-1 and TRBJ1-4; 8 nucleotides match TRBD1. Sequenced sample: blood. This TCR came from a human donor in good health. The CDR3 coding sequence is TGCAGTGCTAGAGATTTCAGGGGGCGATTGATGGAGTTTTTT. Its protein is CSARDFRGRLMEFF.